This TCR beta chain was retrieved from a study of graft-versus-host responses after intestinal transplantation. Germline CDR1 reads PRHDT; CDR2 reads FYEKMQ (reference sequence). CDR3 length equals 13 residues. V lost 2 bases and J 7 bases, leaving 12 bases between the germline ends. Co-plating was performed using approximately 200,000 CFSE-labeled responder cells and approximately 200,000 irradiated, violet-dye-labeled stimulator cells. Generated by immunoSEQ multiplex PCR, the TCRdb table keeps only in-frame clones and is missing some. This sample yields 8,500 to 11,000 clones, of which roughly 34% are seen a single time; about 13% belongs to the top ten.

The sequence derives from a human patient who received an intestinal transplant. The starting material was alloreactive CD8+ T cells from a mixed lymphocyte reaction culture, obtained before intestinal transplant. Subset denoted: CFSE-low proliferating T cells sorted from roughly 6-day pre-transplant mixed lymphocyte reaction (GvH or HvG direction). V usage is TRBV13 and J usage is TRBJ2-7, with D maybe TRBD2 (5 bases). CDR3: CASSLRGSGEQYF. The CDR3 coding sequence is TGTGCCAGCAGCTTACGTGGGAGTGGGGAGCAGTACTTC.